This T cell receptor (beta chain) was captured by sequencing in a study of beta chain features in type 1 diabetes. Study-wide results and caveats: TCRB CDR3s from Type 1 diabetes patients were moderately but significantly shorter in all four CD4+ subsets.

Per the germline V gene, CDR1 is MDHEN and CDR2 is SYDVKM. The CDR3 covers 15 residues. With 2 bases clipped from V and 5 bases from J, the junction kept 7 bases outside the gene matches. Comments on this clone: Its antigen is not known.

Expressed TCRB transcripts were sequenced because the isolated RNA had all been reverse transcribed beforehand. The study sequenced naive, central memory and regulatory T cell samples to an average of about 3.5 million reads. Profiled with immunoSEQ multiplex PCR; TCRdb holds only in-frame clones, not every one. The sample includes 450,000 to 550,000 clones, roughly 31% of them seen just once. Sorting that relied on CD45RO/CCR7/CD25/CD127/CD95/CD27 yielded CD4+ naive, central memory, regulatory and stem cell-like memory cells. This TCR derives from a man between 18 and 35 years old in good health. Material: naive CD4+ T cells from blood. This chain uses TRBV28 with TRBJ2-3, with 7 bases matching TRBD2. CDR3 sequence reads: CASSLAGVLQDTQYF. CDR3 bases: TGTGCCAGCAGTTTAGCGGGAGTCCTCCAAGATACGCAGTATTTT.